The 18 T cell receptor beta chains reported below all come from one sample, sequenced in a study of blood T cells in healthy people across ages. Together with a sample-barcoded 5' primer, a J-beta primer mix was included in a second PCR lasting roughly 6 to 12 cycles. A single record per CDR3 protein comes from TCRdb applying MiXCR to the 5' RACE reads. The sample includes about 1.4 million distinct CDR3 sequences, 45% to 70% of them seen just once. Sequenced material: blood. These receptors came from a man between 18 and 29 years old in good health.

This clonotype has just a few counts. The gene calls are TRBV2 and TRBJ2-4, with 9 nucleotides matching TRBD2. The better agreement between TRBJ2-7 and the DNA end casts doubt on the J call. The CDR3 length is 12 residues. The V gene's germline CDR1 is SNHLY and CDR2 FYNNEI. For the CDR3, the DNA is TGTGCCGGGGCGACTAGCGGATACGAGCAGTACTTC. This gives the protein CAGATSGYEQYF.

The sample holds a few counts of this clonotype. The chain uses TRBV29-1 and TRBJ1-4, with TRBD1 matching over 7 bases. Germline CDR1 reads SQVTM; CDR2 reads ANQGSEA. The CDR3 consists of 15 residues. With V trimmed by 1 base and J by 5 bases, 7 bases remained unmatched. CDR3 in amino acids: CSVEVLGTENEKLFF. The CDR3 nucleotides are TGCAGCGTTGAAGTATTGGGGACAGAAAATGAAAAACTGTTTTTT.

The chain recombines TRBV20-1 with TRBJ2-4, with 9 bases fitting TRBD1. Germline V CDR1 and CDR2: DFQATT, SNEGSKA (reference sequence). CDR3 length: 22 residues. With 1 base clipped from V and 0 bases from J, the junction kept 22 bases outside the gene matches. The CDR3 loop reads CSARALLRQGGDMISAKNIQYF. The CDR3 DNA is TGCAGTGCTAGAGCTCTACTTCGACAGGGGGGTGATATGATTTCAGCCAAAAACATTCAGTACTTC.

CDR3 DNA: TGTGCCAGCAGGAAGGGACAGGGCGAGTCCTACGAGCAGTACTTC. Encoded protein: CASRKGQGESYEQYF. The chain links TRBV5-4 to TRBJ2-7; the match to TRBD1 covers 9 bases. This CDR3 comprises 15 residues. Germline CDR1 is SGHNT and CDR2 is YYREEE (reference sequence). The J segment lost 1 base and the V segment lost 5 bases, leaving 7 bases of the junction unmatched.

The rearrangement joins TRBV6-2 or TRBV6-3 to TRBJ1-2; D is undetermined. The CDR3 spans 13 residues. V dropped 5 bases and J dropped 1 base, with 8 bases sitting between them. The V gene's germline CDR1 is MNHEY and CDR2 SVGEGT. The CDR3 loop is CASSSSVNYGYTF. The DNA of the CDR3 is TGTGCCAGCAGTAGCAGCGTTAACTATGGCTACACCTTC.

The chain is built from TRBV15 and TRBJ1-2, with D unresolved. Per germline, CDR1 LNHNV and CDR2 YYDKDF (reference sequence). The CDR3 runs 15 residues. The ends were cut back, 0 bases at V and 1 base at J, with 9 bases in the middle. In nucleotides, the CDR3 is TGTGCCACCAGCAGAGAGTCTGGTCTTAACTATGGCTACACCTTC. Its protein is CATSRESGLNYGYTF.

This chain uses TRBV20-1 with TRBJ2-5; the D is unclear. The CDR3 is made up of 13 amino acids. Germline V lookup: CDR1 DFQATT, CDR2 SNEGSKA (reference sequence). V was pared by 2 bases and J by 4 bases, with 11 bases between. The chain's CDR3 is CSARMGSVETQYF. The CDR3 coding sequence is TGCAGTGCTAGAATGGGAAGCGTAGAGACCCAGTACTTC.

The J gene is TRBJ2-5, the V gene TRBV7-2; D ambiguous. The germline V gene encodes CDR1 SGHTA and CDR2 FQGNSA. The V end lost 5 bases, the J end lost 0 bases, and 25 bases lay between the germline ends. This CDR3 comprises 19 residues. CDR3 in amino acids: CASSLGLWRTMVHQETQYF. CDR3 bases: TGTGCCAGCAGCCTAGGATTGTGGCGGACCATGGTACACCAAGAGACCCAGTACTTC.

V and J are TRBV12-3 or TRBV12-4 and TRBJ2-5; TRBD2 agrees at 10 bases. The J segment lost 4 bases and the V segment lost 3 bases, leaving 8 bases of the junction unmatched. The CDR3 contains 16 residues. Written as DNA, the CDR3 is TGTGCCAGCAGTTTTGTAGCGGGGGGCCGCGGAGAGACCCAGTACTTC. This sequence encodes CASSFVAGGRGETQYF.

DNA for the CDR3: TGCAGCGTTGCCATACAAGGTGACAATGAGCAGTTCTTC. As protein: CSVAIQGDNEQFF. This sequence joins TRBV29-1 and TRBJ2-1; D ambiguous. The V gene lost 4 bases and the J gene lost 5 bases, with 12 bases spanning the gap. The CDR3 runs to 13 residues. Germline V gives CDR1 SQVTM, CDR2 ANQGSEA.

The chain is built from TRBV18 and TRBJ1-1, with 9 bases matching TRBD1. This CDR3 contains 15 residues. V was clipped by 5 bases and J by 1 base; unmatched bases: 5. Germline CDR1 KGHSH, CDR2 LQKENI. The DNA of the CDR3 is TGTGCCAGCTCATCAAAACAGGGGGCGAACACTGAAGCTTTCTTT. The encoded protein is CASSSKQGANTEAFF.

This rearrangement joins TRBV29-1 to TRBJ2-1; perhaps TRBD2 as D (6 bases). Between the trimmed V and J ends, which lost 6 bases and 7 bases, there was a span of 25 bases. This CDR3 has 16 residues. Germline V gene sequence: CDR1 SQVTM, CDR2 ANQGSEA. CDR3: CSVGGFRSILQNEQFF. The CDR3 bases are TGCAGCGTCGGAGGGTTTAGATCGATCCTCCAAAATGAGCAGTTCTTC.

The genes are TRBV9 and TRBJ2-7; D not resolved. This CDR3 region has 14 residues. V lost 3 bases to trimming and J lost 0 bases, with 10 bases between them. CDR1 is SGDLS and CDR2 is YYNGEE in the germline V gene. The CDR3 DNA is TGTGCCAGCAGCGCTCGCTCCAGCTCCTACGAGCAGTACTTC. As protein: CASSARSSSYEQYF.

This chain links TRBV20-1 with TRBJ2-4; D unclear. The better agreement between TRBJ2-7 and the DNA end casts doubt on the J call. Germline V CDR1 and CDR2: DFQATT, SNEGSKA (reference sequence). CDR3 size: 13 residues. CDR3 loop: CSAGVFLSYEQYF. For the CDR3, the DNA is TGCAGTGCTGGGGTCTTCCTTTCCTACGAGCAGTACTTC.

This clonotype was picked up one time. CDR3 residues: CASSLFRQGNSPLHF. The CDR3 DNA is TGTGCCAGCAGCTTGTTTAGGCAGGGGAATTCACCCCTCCACTTT. The chain combines TRBV11-2 with TRBJ1-6; D is possibly TRBD1 (6 bases). The CDR3 loop spans 15 amino acids. V was shortened by 3 bases and J by 7 bases, with 13 bases between the two germline ends. CDR1 is SGHAT, CDR2 FQNNGV, per germline.

This clonotype came up a few times. The chain uses TRBV6-1 and TRBJ1-2; D ambiguous. V lost 7 bases and J lost 0, with 6 bases in between. This CDR3 is built from 12 residues. Germline V gives CDR1 MNHNS, CDR2 SASEGT. CDR3 sequence (DNA): TGTGCCAGCACTGGGACTAACTATGGCTACACCTTC. This encodes CASTGTNYGYTF.

CDR3 sequence (DNA): TGTGCCAGCTCACCGTCCGGGGGAGGAGCTGAAGCTTTCTTT. Its translation: CASSPSGGGAEAFF. The genes are TRBV18 and TRBJ1-1, with D tentatively TRBD1 (5 bases). The germline V gene has CDR1 KGHSH and CDR2 LQKENI. V lost 3 bases to trimming and J lost 6 bases, with 14 bases between them. CDR3 length: 14 amino acids.

The CDR3 protein is CASIPSEIYEQYF. Here the CDR3 DNA reads TGTGCCAGCATACCTTCAGAAATCTACGAGCAGTACTTC. The gene calls are TRBV2 and TRBJ2-7; D is undetermined. Germline values: CDR1 SNHLY, CDR2 FYNNEI. CDR3 length equals 13 residues. V lost 7 bases, J lost 3 bases, and 13 bases lay in between.